This T cell receptor beta chain was recovered during a study of cytomegalovirus exposure and HLA in healthy donors. The V and J ends lost 1 base and 3 bases respectively, with 9 bases between them. The CDR3 runs 14 residues. Germline V gene lookup returns CDR1 SGHDN and CDR2 FVKESK. The PCR employed 60 Vbeta primers together with 13 Jbeta primers. Libraries were prepared by immunoSEQ multiplex PCR; TCRdb keeps only in-frame clonotypes and omits some of them. The sample records over 150,000 clones, roughly nine tenths being singletons. The TCR sequence derives from a woman in her thirties in good health and CMV-seronegative. The source material was PBMCs. The chain uses TRBV14 and TRBJ2-5; possibly TRBD1 for D (5 bases). The CDR3 nucleotides are TGTGCCAGCAGCCAAGTTCAGGGCAAAGAGACCCAGTACTTC. Translation: CASSQVQGKETQYF.